Below are 15 T cell receptor beta chains sequenced from a single sample in a study of T cell responses to AZD1222 COVID-19 vaccine. Method: immunoSEQ multiplex PCR; TCRdb's copy keeps in-frame clones and lacks some. Of 200,000 to 250,000 clones in the sample, around 94% were seen once. The sequencing used peripheral blood, collected 28 days after the second dose of the MenACWY control vaccine. These receptors all stem from an adult who received the MenACWY meningococcal vaccine as a control.

The CDR3 bases are TGTGCCACCCGGACGGACGAAACGCAGCCCCAGCATTTT. Translation: CATRTDETQPQHF. The chain links TRBV28 to TRBJ1-5; no clear D. The CDR3 is made up of 13 amino acids. CDR1 is MDHEN and CDR2 is SYDVKM in the germline V gene. V lost 10 bases and J lost 7, with 17 bases in between. Based on the CDR3 plus reference TRBV28 and TRBJ1-5, the full variable domain is DVKVTQSSRYLVKRTGEKVFLECVQDMDHENMFWYRQDPGLGLRLIYFSYDVKMKEKGDIPEGYSVSREKKERFSLILESASTNQTSMYLCATRTDETQPQHFGDGTRLSIL.

The chain is built from TRBV19 and TRBJ1-2; 8 bases fit TRBD1. Germline-derived CDR1 and CDR2 are LNHDA and SQIVND (reference sequence). This CDR3 comprises 13 residues. Trimming removed 5 bases from V and 3 bases from J; junction bases left unmatched: 2. In DNA, the CDR3 is TGTGCCAGTAGTGGACAGGGAGACTATGGCTACACCTTC. It translates to CASSGQGDYGYTF. Complete variable domain (other parts from reference TRBV19 and TRBJ1-2): DGGITQSPKYLFRKEGQNVTLSCEQNLNHDAMYWYRQDPGQGLRLIYYSQIVNDFQKGDIAEGYSVSREKKESFPLTVTSAQKNPTAFYLCASSGQGDYGYTFGSGTRLTVV.

This clone occurred once. The chain joins TRBV7-9 to TRBJ1-2, with D perhaps TRBD1 (6 bases). CDR3 length: 15 residues. Germline assignment: CDR1 SEHNR and CDR2 FQNEAQ (reference sequence). Between the trimmed V and J ends, which lost 2 bases and 0 bases, there was a span of 10 bases. CDR3 sequence (DNA): TGTGCCAGCAGCTTATCTCCAGGGGCTAACTATGGCTACACCTTC. Amino acid sequence: CASSLSPGANYGYTF.

The rearrangement joins TRBV9 to TRBJ2-3, with 9 bases lining up with TRBD2. The germline V gene encodes CDR1 SGDLS and CDR2 YYNGEE. The CDR3 length is 16 residues. V trimming: 0 bases; J trimming: 6 bases; junction bases outside the gene matches: 8. The CDR3 reads CASSVGREGQSDTQYF. The DNA of the CDR3 is TGTGCCAGCAGCGTAGGGCGGGAGGGCCAGTCGGATACGCAGTATTTT.

The chain employs TRBV5-1 and TRBJ2-1; possible D gene TRBD1, 6 bases. Germline CDR1 SGHRS, CDR2 YFSETQ. V dropped 4 bases and J dropped 0 bases, with 11 bases sitting between them. The CDR3 is 15 amino acids. The CDR3 here is CASSQQGGSYNEQFF. CDR3 coding DNA: TGCGCCAGCAGCCAACAGGGTGGCTCCTACAATGAGCAGTTCTTC.

The chain joins TRBV4-2 to TRBJ2-2; D gene uncertain. From germline, CDR1 is LGHNA and CDR2 YNFKEQ. The V and J ends lost 2 bases and 4 bases respectively, with 11 bases between them. CDR3 size: 15 residues. In nucleotides, the CDR3 is TGTGCCAGCAGCCAATACTCGGATGGCACCGGGGAGCTGTTTTTT. It encodes CASSQYSDGTGELFF.

The V gene is TRBV6-5, the J gene TRBJ1-1, with 9 bases lining up with TRBD1. This CDR3 has 15 residues. V was clipped by 4 bases and J by 2 bases; unmatched bases: 5. Germline CDR1 reads MNHEY; CDR2 reads SVGAGI. The CDR3 nucleotides are TGTGCCAGCAGTTGGGACAGGGATTTAAACACTGAAGCTTTCTTT. It translates to CASSWDRDLNTEAFF.

This rearrangement joins TRBV18 to TRBJ2-7; tentative D call: TRBD1 (6 bases). V was clipped by 3 bases and J by 0 bases, with 9 bases between them. CDR3 length equals 14 residues. Germline CDR1 and CDR2: KGHSH and LQKENI. The CDR3 DNA is TGTGCCAGCTCACCCCGGACAGACTCCTACGAGCAGTACTTC. Amino acid sequence: CASSPRTDSYEQYF.

The chain joins TRBV30 to TRBJ2-7, with D perhaps given as TRBD1 or TRBD2 (5 bases each). Germline values: CDR1 GTSNPN, CDR2 SVGIG (reference sequence). Trimming stripped 0 bases from V and 7 bases from J, with 13 bases between. This CDR3 is 13 amino acids long. CDR3 nucleotides: TGTGCCTGGAGTGTTCAGGGACCGGGGGAGCAGTACTTC. Its translation: CAWSVQGPGEQYF.

The chain employs TRBV7-3 and TRBJ2-3, with TRBD1 as a possible D gene (5 bases). The CDR3 consists of 15 residues. V lost 5 bases, J lost 0 bases, and 12 bases lay in between. Germline loops: CDR1 SGHTA, CDR2 FQGTGA. CDR3 residues: CASSPDSYSTDTQYF. The DNA of the CDR3 is TGTGCCAGCAGCCCAGACAGCTATAGCACAGATACGCAGTATTTT.

This chain links TRBV7-9 with TRBJ2-5, with TRBD2 matching over 7 bases. The CDR3 has 15 amino acids. V lost 0 bases and J lost 5; bases outside the gene matches: 6. Looked up from germline, CDR1 is SEHNR and CDR2 is FQNEAQ (reference sequence). Written as DNA, the CDR3 is TGTGCCAGCAGCTTAGCGACTAGCCGCTGGGAGACCCAGTACTTC. Encoded protein: CASSLATSRWETQYF.

This chain uses TRBV28 with TRBJ2-3; 11 nucleotides align to TRBD2. Trimming took 5 bases from V and 4 from J; bases not matched to a gene: 8. Germline V lookup: CDR1 MDHEN, CDR2 SYDVKM. CDR3 length equals 16 residues. The CDR3 is CASSPGLAGGPDTQYF. As DNA, the CDR3 is TGTGCCAGCAGTCCCGGGCTAGCGGGAGGCCCAGATACGCAGTATTTT.

V gene TRBV6-2 or TRBV6-3 combines with J gene TRBJ2-5, with 7 bases identical to TRBD2. The ends lost 2 bases at V and 2 bases at J; junction bases unmatched: 5. Germline-derived CDR1 and CDR2 are MNHEY and SVGEGT. The CDR3 contains 15 residues. The CDR3 here is CASSYAGGRQETQYF. For the CDR3, the DNA is TGTGCCAGCAGTTACGCCGGGGGGAGGCAAGAGACCCAGTACTTC.

The rearrangement links TRBV3-1 (or the pseudogene TRBV3-2) to TRBJ2-2, with TRBD2 matching over 11 bases. The CDR3 runs 16 residues. CDR1 is LGHDT, CDR2 YNNKEL, per germline (reference sequence). J was trimmed by 6 bases and V by 0 bases; bases with no gene match: 3. CDR3 amino acids: CASSQDTSGGAGELFF. DNA for the CDR3: TGTGCCAGCAGCCAAGACACTAGCGGGGGAGCCGGGGAGCTGTTTTTT.

The rearrangement links TRBV7-3 to TRBJ2-7, with a weak D call TRBD2 (5 bases). The V gene's germline CDR1 is SGHTA and CDR2 FQGTGA. The CDR3 has 13 amino acids. Trimming left V 3 bases short and J 4 bases short, with 10 bases between. CDR3 DNA sequence: TGTGCCAGCAGCTTGCTAGCCGGGTACGAGCAGTACTTC. This translates into CASSLLAGYEQYF. Full variable domain (remainder filled in from reference TRBV7-3 and TRBJ2-7): GAGVSQTPSNKVTEKGKYVELRCDPISGHTALYWYRQSLGQGPEFLIYFQGTGAADDSGLPNDRFFAVRPEGSVSTLKIQRTERGDSAVYLCASSLLAGYEQYFGPGTRLTVT.